The 15 T cell receptor beta chains below all came from one sample that was sequenced in a study of radiotherapy plus CTLA-4 blockade in lung cancer (dated 2018 in TCRdb). Library prep was done by the immunoSEQ multiplex PCR assay. TCRdb provides this immuneACCESS table in a form limited to in-frame rearrangements. Some clones are lacking; in checked studies, under half of them reflect an unresolved V gene, and why the rest are absent is not known. This sample gives around 80,000 clones in total; roughly 80% of them show up just once. 0.82% of the sample is held by the ten biggest clonotypes. This specimen consisted of peripheral blood, obtained from a patient treated with radiotherapy plus ipilimumab. All receptors derive from a human donor with non-small cell lung cancer who had stable disease on radiotherapy plus ipilimumab.

The chain links TRBV7-6 to TRBJ1-1; D unclear. The V end was cut by 3 bases, the J end by 0 bases, with 8 bases between. Germline CDR1 SGHVS, CDR2 FNYEAQ. CDR3 length: 14 amino acids. CDR3 loop: CASSFNPLNTEAFF. The CDR3 nucleotides are TGTGCCAGCAGCTTTAATCCTTTGAACACTGAAGCTTTCTTT.

The chain carries TRBV7-2 and TRBJ2-3; TRBD2 aligns across 12 bases. Trimming removed 4 bases from V and 5 bases from J; junction bases left unmatched: 10. From germline, CDR1 is SGHTA and CDR2 FQGNSA. This CDR3 comprises 17 residues. The CDR3 nucleotides are TGTGCCAGCAGCTCCCAAATACTAGCGGGGGGACTAGATACGCAGTATTTT. This sequence encodes CASSSQILAGGLDTQYF.

The sample holds one count of this clone. The chain couples TRBV4-1 to TRBJ2-7, with D maybe TRBD2 (6 bases). This CDR3 is built from 15 residues. CDR1 MGHRA and CDR2 YSYEKL come from the germline V gene. V gave up 4 bases and J gave up 6 bases, with 19 bases separating them. CDR3 sequence: CASSPHPGETGEQYF. CDR3 DNA sequence: TGCGCCAGCAGCCCCCACCCGGGGGAAACGGGCGAGCAGTACTTC.

As concerns this clone: One end of the junction does not line up with germline, which may come from a read error. The chain uses TRBV6-5 and TRBJ2-7; either TRBD1 or TRBD2 may fit D (5 bases each). The CDR3 extends over 15 amino acids. Germline CDR1 is MNHEY and CDR2 is SVGAGI. The DNA for the CDR3 is TGTGCCAGGAGTTCTGTGACCGGGACCACCTACGAGCAGTACTTC. Protein: CARSSVTGTTYEQYF.

The CDR3 sequence is CASSQSRALQETQYF. In DNA form, the CDR3 reads TGTGCCAGCAGCCAAAGCCGGGCGCTCCAAGAGACCCAGTACTTC. V gene TRBV7-9 combines with J gene TRBJ2-5; the D is unclear. The CDR3 runs 15 residues. CDR1 is SEHNR and CDR2 is FQNEAQ in the germline V gene (reference sequence). Trimming took off 5 bases at V and 1 base at J, with 14 bases between the two ends.

This chain links TRBV19 with TRBJ2-5; 8 bases align to TRBD2. The CDR3 runs 14 residues. The V segment lost 3 bases and the J segment 4 bases; nucleotides outside the gene matches: 4. Germline-derived CDR1 and CDR2 are LNHDA and SQIVND (reference sequence). CDR3 region: CASSIGRGPETQYF. The CDR3 nucleotides read TGTGCCAGTAGTATCGGGAGGGGTCCAGAGACCCAGTACTTC.

In this sample, this clone turned up a few times. Other DNA sequences of this sample code for an identical CDR3. The genes are TRBV19 and TRBJ1-5; weak D call: TRBD1 (6 bases). CDR1 is LNHDA, CDR2 SQIVND, per germline (reference sequence). The CDR3 runs 16 residues. The V and J ends lost 8 bases and 6 bases respectively, with 23 bases between them. CDR3 DNA sequence: TGTGCCAGTGGGCGAGGGGGGGCCCACGTTGGTCAGCCCCAGCATTTT. Translating gives CASGRGGAHVGQPQHF. The full variable domain, in which reference TRBV19 and TRBJ1-5 provide the parts outside the CDR3, is DGGITQSPKYLFRKEGQNVTLSCEQNLNHDAMYWYRQDPGQGLRLIYYSQIVNDFQKGDIAEGYSVSREKKESFPLTVTSAQKNPTAFYLCASGRGGAHVGQPQHFGDGTRLSIL.

The chain joins TRBV9 to TRBJ2-1; possibly TRBD1 or TRBD2 for D (5 bases each). The germline V gene has CDR1 SGDLS and CDR2 YYNGEE. This CDR3 has 16 amino acids. Trimming pared 4 bases from V and 2 bases from J, leaving 16 bases between. The chain's CDR3 is CASSTKLVGAYNEQFF. The CDR3 DNA sequence: TGTGCCAGCAGCACCAAGCTAGTGGGGGCCTACAATGAGCAGTTCTTC.

The chain couples TRBV6-1 to TRBJ2-6; D is unresolved. Trimming removed 7 bases from V and 0 bases from J, with 4 bases in between. This CDR3 has 13 residues. Looked up from germline, CDR1 is MNHNS and CDR2 is SASEGT. CDR3 sequence: CASTVSGANVLTF. The CDR3 nucleotides read TGTGCCAGCACGGTCTCTGGGGCCAACGTCCTGACTTTC.

The chain carries TRBV19 and TRBJ2-7, with TRBD2 matching over 8 bases. The CDR3 is 15 amino acids. Per germline, CDR1 LNHDA and CDR2 SQIVND (reference sequence). With V trimmed by 0 bases and J by 0 bases, 1 base remained unmatched. DNA of the CDR3: TGTGCCAGTAGTATAGACGCGGGGGGCTCCTACGAGCAGTACTTC. This translates into CASSIDAGGSYEQYF.

The rearrangement joins TRBV18 to TRBJ2-7, with TRBD1 as a possible D gene (6 bases). The V end was cut by 6 bases, the J end by 0 bases, with 9 bases between. This CDR3 is built from 13 residues. The germline V gene has CDR1 KGHSH and CDR2 LQKENI. The CDR3 DNA is TGTGCCAGCTCTCGGACAGCCTCCTACGAGCAGTACTTC. Amino acid sequence: CASSRTASYEQYF. Looking up the rest from reference TRBV18 and TRBJ2-7 gives the full variable domain: NAGVMQNPRHLVRRRGQEARLRCSPMKGHSHVYWYRQLPEEGLKFMVYLQKENIIDESGMPKERFSAEFPKEGPSILRIQQVVRGDSAAYFCASSRTASYEQYFGPGTRLTVT.

Concerning this clone itself: Other DNA sequences in the same sample also yield this CDR3. The chain uses TRBV7-9 and TRBJ2-1, with D possibly being TRBD2 (6 bases). Trimming cost V 0 bases and J 0 bases, with 6 bases left between them. CDR1 and CDR2 (germline): SEHNR, FQNEAQ (reference sequence). The CDR3 spans 15 residues. CDR3 amino acids: CASSLAGSSYNEQFF. The CDR3, as DNA: TGTGCCAGCAGCTTAGCCGGGAGCTCCTACAATGAGCAGTTCTTC.

This clone is labeled as medium-sized. The V and J genes are TRBV19 and TRBJ1-1, with D unclear. With 2 bases removed from V and 5 bases from J, the gap between germline ends came to 9 bases. The CDR3 length is 13 residues. The germline V gene encodes CDR1 LNHDA and CDR2 SQIVND (reference sequence). CDR3 in amino acids: CASSITGWTEAFF. The CDR3 DNA sequence: TGTGCCAGTAGTATAACTGGGTGGACTGAAGCTTTCTTT.

This clone has a handful of counts. The chain employs TRBV7-2 and TRBJ1-1; D ambiguous. This CDR3 contains 14 residues. The V end lost 2 bases, the J end lost 2 bases, and 9 bases lay between the germline ends. CDR1 and CDR2 from the germline V gene are SGHTA and FQGNSA. The DNA for the CDR3 is TGTGCCAGCAGCTTATCGGTCAGTAACACTGAAGCTTTCTTT. Its translation: CASSLSVSNTEAFF.

This rearrangement joins TRBV5-1 to TRBJ2-5; the D call may be TRBD1 or TRBD2 (6 bases each). The CDR3 length is 14 residues. Germline V gives CDR1 SGHRS, CDR2 YFSETQ. Trimming cost V 4 bases and J 0 bases, with 10 bases left between them. CDR3 protein: CASSPRGDQETQYF. The CDR3 coding sequence is TGCGCCAGCAGCCCGAGGGGGGACCAAGAGACCCAGTACTTC.